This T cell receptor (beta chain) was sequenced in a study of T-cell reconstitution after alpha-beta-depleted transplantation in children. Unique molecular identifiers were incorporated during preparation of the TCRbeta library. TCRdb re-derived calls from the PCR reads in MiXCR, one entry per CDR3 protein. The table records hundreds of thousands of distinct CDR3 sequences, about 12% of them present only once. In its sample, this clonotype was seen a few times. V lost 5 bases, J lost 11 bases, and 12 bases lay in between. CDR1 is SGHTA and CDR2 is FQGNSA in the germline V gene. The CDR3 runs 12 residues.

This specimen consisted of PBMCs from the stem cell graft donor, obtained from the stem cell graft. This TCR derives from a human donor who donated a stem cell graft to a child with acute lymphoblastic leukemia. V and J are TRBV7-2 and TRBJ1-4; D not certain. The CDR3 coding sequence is TGTGCCAGCAGCCCAGCGGGGAGGAAACTGTTTTTT. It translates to CASSPAGRKLFF. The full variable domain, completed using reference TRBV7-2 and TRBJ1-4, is GAGVSQSPSNKVTEKGKDVELRCDPISGHTALYWYRQSLGQGLEFLIYFQGNSAPDKSGLPSDRFSAERTGGSVSTLTIQRTQQEDSAVYLCASSPAGRKLFFGSGTQLSVL.